This T cell receptor beta chain derives from a study of blood T cell repertoires in COVID-19. Study overall: Material from acute and convalescent COVID-19 was sourced from the United States, Italy and Spain. Sources were T cells, B-cell-depleted T cells, or PBMCs; the material itself was cDNA or gDNA.

In the study's own analysis: Amplification from reference gene primers served as the basis for estimated nucleated cell counts. The repertoire was sequenced with immunoSEQ multiplex PCR; TCRdb's copy has only in-frame clones and lacks some. V and J calls and clone size are copied from that table; D and trimming were computed from the DNA. The table has 55,000 to 80,000 clones, around 90% seen once. Germline loops: CDR1 SGHRS, CDR2 YFSETQ. J lost 4 bases, V lost 4 bases, and 7 bases had no gene match. This CDR3 spans 15 amino acids. The V and J genes are TRBV5-1 and TRBJ1-1; TRBD1 matches at 10 bases. The sample was peripheral blood. This receptor was taken from a human donor in a cohort sampled during active COVID-19. The CDR3 sequence: CASSPGTGESTEAFF. In DNA, the CDR3 is TGCGCCAGCAGCCCGGGGACAGGGGAGAGCACTGAAGCTTTCTTT. Complete variable domain (other parts from reference TRBV5-1 and TRBJ1-1): KAGVTQTPRYLIKTRGQQVTLSCSPISGHRSVSWYQQTPGQGLQFLFEYFSETQRNKGNFPGRFSGRQFSNSRSEMNVSTLELGDSALYLCASSPGTGESTEAFFGQGTRLTVV.